The following is a TCR beta chain sequence with its context. Its antigen is still unknown. No much larger clonotype is one base removed from it; base qualities were not supplied. The data stem from a study of a mutant IDH1 vaccine in newly diagnosed glioma (dated by TCRdb to the early 2020s). Study-level background: The approximately 32 treated patients were roughly 62% male and roughly 40% female, with a mean age of roughly 40 years. Peripheral blood was collected at six visits: V03 (baseline), V05, V07, V10, V12 and V13. Before enrollment, most patients had been given radiochemotherapy with temozolomide as standard therapy, while the rest had received either radiotherapy alone or temozolomide alone. Longitudinal TCRB deep sequencing was performed for around 23 treated patients wherever samples were available for exploratory analyses.

This specimen's time point label, per the study, means: baseline, week 1 (first vaccination visit). The label giving this sample's treatment or condition can be read as: pre-vaccination baseline after standard-of-care therapy. The donors had newly diagnosed IDH1-mutant astrocytomas of WHO grade 3 or 4 that showed loss of nuclear ATRX. The samples were drawn from NOA16, a multicentre, single-arm, open-label phase I trial in Germany that tested a mutant IDH1 peptide vaccine in humans for the first time. Visit V03 blood draws served as the baseline sample for immunogenicity testing. Genomic DNA for TCRB sequencing was extracted from EDTA blood using the DNeasy Blood and Tissue Kit. CDR1 and CDR2, per the germline V gene (reference sequence), are LNHDA and SQIVND. V lost 3 bases and J lost 6 bases; the stretch between them is 11 bases long. The CDR3 numbers 13 residues from cysteine through phenylalanine. The retained sequence is limited to the CDR3, 39 bases, with the frame set at the first base.

The library relied on the immunoSEQ multiplex PCR assay. Rearranged TCR beta chain sequences were amplified using the hsTCRB Kit according to the manufacturer's protocol. Sequencing of TCRB libraries was carried out on an Illumina MiSeq. In the paper's pipeline: Demultiplexing, trimming and gene mapping were performed with the kit vendor's proprietary platform. TCRdb carries this immuneACCESS record with in-frame sequences only. Its versions omit some clonotypes, under half of them owing to an unresolved V gene in the studies checked, with the rest unexplained. V and J calls and clone size follow that table, whereas D and trimming were derived from the DNA. The sample yields roughly 86,000 clones; about four fifths were counted once. The top ten clones comprise 7% to 9% of the sample. What the research found in general, with its limitations: No apparent relationship was observed between pseudoprogression and alterations in the top peripheral T cell clonotypes detected by TCRB sequencing. Immune responses induced by the vaccine were seen in roughly 95% of patients across multiple MHC alleles. Availability determined which PBMC samples were chosen for TCRB deep sequencing. According to the authors, sample limitations meant that analyses of patient blood samples could not be reproduced.

Source: PBMCs, taken from a glioma patient treated with radiotherapy, temozolomide or both. The sequence derives from a middle-aged man with glioma. The chain employs TRBV19 and TRBJ1-2; there is no confident call for the D gene. The DNA sequence follows: TGTGCCAGTAGTATTAAAAGAGTCGATGGCTACACCTTC. The encoded protein is CASSIKRVDGYTF.